A selection of T cell receptor beta chains follows, all from one sample in a study of human T cells and chemical hapten exposure. MiXCR, applied by TCRdb to the RACE reads, yields one record per CDR3 protein. The sample has under 75,000 distinct CDR3 sequences, 8.5% to 9% seen once. Sequences were derived from whole blood, sampled in connection with sensitization to the hapten diphenylcyclopropenone (DPC). The receptors were gathered from a woman aged 45 to 65 with alopecia areata. Some clones in this sample may be carry-over from other donors' samples. Each CDR3 is given with its conserved first and last residue.

v_gene	CDR3aa
TRBV5-6	CASSLGELRRSPNSPLHF
TRBV12-3/TRBV12-4	CASSSTSGGARTGELFF
TRBV5-1	CASSLDEGEKLFF
TRBV2	CASSGPRGLTTNEKLFF
TRBV29-1	CSVQKGEYEQYF
TRBV11-2	CASSLDWAGNTEAFF
TRBV19	CASSRQGGNQPQHF
TRBV29-1	CSVEGEGAPVGEAFF
TRBV5-1	CASSRLRAAKNTGELFF
TRBV20-1	CSARGPTADTQYF
TRBV29-1	CSVQAGGETQYF
TRBV29-1	CSVTQRGEKLFF
TRBV6-2/TRBV6-3	CASSYVKSNQPQHF
TRBV3-1	CASSQLGASYTF
TRBV7-2	CASSFDTGGTDTQYF
TRBV6-5	CASRIDRGGTEAFF
TRBV12-3/TRBV12-4	CASSLEEKLFF
TRBV5-4	CASRGGTSGNTGELFF
TRBV12-3/TRBV12-4	CASSLEGAYGYTF
TRBV21-1	CASSKHPSGSAQRQYF
TRBV9	CASSVAPGTSGRVETQYF
TRBV20-1	CSARDSGSPLHF
TRBV5-6	CASSWSDRATQYF
TRBV18	CASSPARDRGFF
TRBV6-5	CASSYGMGPSEQYF
TRBV7-6	CASSVQQGKTGELFF
TRBV12-3/TRBV12-4	CASSQGLAPGPSTDTQYF
TRBV20-1	CSASLDYEQYF
TRBV20-1	CSVRLAGVSYEQYF
TRBV20-1	CSARETPTGELFF
TRBV3-1	CASSQGSNQPQHF
TRBV20-1	CSAGEGGSLNTQYF
TRBV5-1	CASSPTGSNDQETQYF
TRBV4-1	CAGGSETQYF
TRBV7-2	CASSFSSGRGNTGELFF
TRBV4-3	CASRPTSGANTGELFF
TRBV9	CASSGPQETQYF
TRBV11-2	CASSYDTVNTEAFF
TRBV7-2	CASSLDPGNNQPQHF
TRBV21-1	CASSKEDRGRTGYQPQHF
TRBV19	CASRATANTGELFF
TRBV9	CASSANSDTQYF